The source of this T cell receptor (beta chain) is a study of blood T cells in healthy people across ages. The length of the CDR3 is 15 residues. The V gene's germline CDR1 is SGHRS and CDR2 YFSETQ. The trim removed 1 base at V and 5 bases at J, leaving 7 bases unmatched. Using a J-beta primer mix together with a sample-barcoded 5' primer, a second PCR was run for roughly 7 to 11 cycles. Each CDR3 protein is one row after TCRdb ran MiXCR on the 5' RACE reads. Here the sample spans around 820,000 distinct CDR3 sequences, around 25% being singletons. The sample also formed part of further work on T cells of mothers and their children. That work states: Donation was provided by three healthy Caucasian mothers along with their six children. Random nucleotides (2-4) and sample barcodes were added by the M1S primer used in the second PCR.

The sequence was collected from a boy younger than 18 in good health. The source material was blood. The chain is built from TRBV5-1 and TRBJ1-1; 8 bases line up with TRBD1. The CDR3 bases are TGCGCCAGCAGCTTGTATTACCAGGGGGCGACTGAAGCTTTCTTT. This translates into CASSLYYQGATEAFF.